The next 20 T cell receptor beta chains were all read from a single sample in a study of blood T cell repertoires in COVID-19. Data came from immunoSEQ multiplex PCR; TCRdb stores just in-frame clones and leaves some out. The table has 150,000 to 180,000 clones, around 85% seen once. Sequenced input: peripheral blood. Source of these receptors: a woman aged 55 to 70 with acute or convalescent COVID-19.

V gene TRBV2 combines with J gene TRBJ2-5, with D possibly TRBD1 on 6 matching bases. The ends were cut back, 6 bases at V and 0 bases at J, with 14 bases in the middle. Germline V gene lookup returns CDR1 SNHLY and CDR2 FYNNEI. The CDR3 extends over 15 amino acids. Written as DNA, the CDR3 is TGTGCCAGCAGGGATCGCGGACAGAACCAAGAGACCCAGTACTTC. It is translated as CASRDRGQNQETQYF.

The chain joins TRBV14 to TRBJ2-1, with TRBD2 matching 8 bases. From germline, CDR1 is SGHDN and CDR2 FVKESK. Trimming at V came to 1 base and at J to 3 bases, leaving 11 bases not matched to a gene. The CDR3 loop spans 18 amino acids. The chain's CDR3 is CASSQGGASRGVYNEQFF. The CDR3 nucleotides read TGTGCCAGCAGCCAAGGCGGGGCCTCGCGGGGGGTCTACAATGAGCAGTTCTTC.

The chain is built from TRBV19 and TRBJ1-2, with 9 bases that match TRBD1. Trimming at V came to 4 bases and at J to 7 bases, leaving 13 bases not matched to a gene. The germline V gene encodes CDR1 LNHDA and CDR2 SQIVND (reference sequence). The CDR3 runs to 16 residues. The CDR3 sequence is CASSTGQGTLLSGYTF. As DNA, the CDR3 is TGTGCCAGTAGTACGGGACAGGGTACGCTATTGAGTGGCTACACCTTC.

This chain links TRBV5-1 with TRBJ2-4; no clear D gene. Germline assignment: CDR1 SGHRS and CDR2 YFSETQ. V was trimmed by 7 bases and J by 10 bases, leaving 21 bases between them. This CDR3 contains 14 residues. CDR3 bases: TGCGCCAGCGCTGGCGGCCGAGTAGACGGTATTCAGTACTTC. The encoded protein is CASAGGRVDGIQYF.

This chain joins TRBV28 and TRBJ1-6; perhaps TRBD1 as D (5 bases). The CDR3 length is 14 residues. Germline V lookup: CDR1 MDHEN, CDR2 SYDVKM. V was clipped by 3 bases and J by 3 bases, with 6 bases between them. The CDR3 protein is CASSFRDYNSPLHF. The CDR3 DNA is TGTGCCAGCAGTTTCAGGGACTATAATTCACCCCTCCACTTT. The entire variable domain, with the rest obtained from reference TRBV28 and TRBJ1-6, is as follows: DVKVTQSSRYLVKRTGEKVFLECVQDMDHENMFWYRQDPGLGLRLIYFSYDVKMKEKGDIPEGYSVSREKKERFSLILESASTNQTSMYLCASSFRDYNSPLHFGNGTRLTVT.

V and J are TRBV5-1 and TRBJ2-7; TRBD1 is a possible D gene (7 bases). This CDR3 has 14 amino acids. The germline V gene has CDR1 SGHRS and CDR2 YFSETQ. V lost 4 bases to trimming and J lost 1 base, with 12 bases between them. CDR3 bases: TGCGCCAGCAGCGGGCAGGGGGGTTCCTACGAGCAGTACTTC. Translated, it gives CASSGQGGSYEQYF.

CDR3 residues: CASSFATGNQPQHF. The DNA of the CDR3 is TGTGCCAGCAGTTTCGCGACTGGAAATCAGCCCCAGCATTTT. J is TRBJ1-5 and V is TRBV6-6; no firm D call. The CDR3 runs to 14 residues. V lost 4 bases to trimming and J lost 4 bases, with 11 bases between them. The V gene's germline CDR1 is MNHNY and CDR2 SVGAGI (reference sequence).

The gene calls are TRBV5-5 and TRBJ1-2; D is possibly TRBD1 (5 bases). This CDR3 has 17 residues. V shed 5 bases and J shed 4 bases, with 24 bases lying between them. In germline, CDR1 is SGHKS, CDR2 YYEKEE (reference sequence). CDR3 loop: CASSYNPGDSPPYGYTF. The CDR3, as DNA: TGTGCCAGCAGTTATAATCCCGGCGACAGTCCTCCCTATGGCTACACCTTC.

The chain employs TRBV2 and TRBJ1-1; 7 nucleotides match TRBD1. Losses at the gene ends were 4 bases for V and 7 bases for J; bases not matched to a gene: 6. The CDR3 is 13 residues long. Germline V gene sequence: CDR1 SNHLY, CDR2 FYNNEI. This CDR3 reads CASSAQGDGEAFF. CDR3 nucleotide sequence: TGTGCCAGCAGTGCCCAGGGGGACGGTGAAGCTTTCTTT.

This chain connects TRBV24-1 to TRBJ1-2; the D is unclear. V shed 2 bases and J shed 0 bases, with 12 bases lying between them. Per germline, CDR1 KGHDR and CDR2 SFDVKD. The CDR3 is 16 amino acids. The CDR3 reads CATSDSPRSANYGYTF. CDR3 DNA sequence: TGTGCCACCAGTGATTCCCCTCGGTCTGCTAACTATGGCTACACCTTC.

The chain combines TRBV6-6 with TRBJ1-6, with 7 bases fitting TRBD1. V shed 4 bases, J shed 7 bases, and the junction held 10 bases outside the gene matches. The CDR3 consists of 16 residues. Germline V gene sequence: CDR1 MNHNY, CDR2 SVGAGI (reference sequence). The CDR3 loop reads CASSSPTGMRNSPLHF. CDR3 in DNA: TGTGCCAGCAGTTCCCCGACAGGGATGAGGAATTCACCCCTCCACTTT.

The CDR3 region is CAISEFGPGNYGYTF. The CDR3 DNA is TGTGCCATCAGTGAGTTCGGACCGGGGAACTATGGCTACACCTTC. The chain links TRBV10-3 to TRBJ1-2; D remains unclear. Germline V CDR1 and CDR2: ENHRY, SYGVKD. V gave up 1 base and J gave up 2 bases, with 11 bases separating them. The CDR3 covers 15 residues.

CDR3 coding DNA: TGTGCCAGCAAGAGGGGACAGGGGAGGGCCGGGGAGCTGTTTTTT. This sequence encodes CASKRGQGRAGELFF. The chain couples TRBV6-5 to TRBJ2-2, with TRBD1 matching over 10 bases. V shed 7 bases, J shed 6 bases, and the junction held 8 bases outside the gene matches. Germline V gene sequence: CDR1 MNHEY, CDR2 SVGAGI. The CDR3 length is 15 residues.

The V call is TRBV20-1, the J call TRBJ1-2, with D maybe TRBD1 (6 bases). Germline V gene lookup returns CDR1 DFQATT and CDR2 SNEGSKA (reference sequence). There are 13 residues in the CDR3. With 4 bases removed from V and 5 bases from J, the gap between germline ends came to 14 bases. The CDR3 nucleotides are TGCAGTGCTAATGAGGGAGGGACATATGGCTACACCTTC. Translating gives CSANEGGTYGYTF.

This clone was observed a few times. The chain uses TRBV7-6 and TRBJ2-2; 8 nucleotides agree with TRBD2. This CDR3 is 18 amino acids long. The V gene's germline CDR1 is SGHVS and CDR2 FNYEAQ. The trim removed 5 bases at V and 0 bases at J, leaving 11 bases unmatched. In DNA form, the CDR3 reads TGTGCCAGCAGCGTAGGGCCCGCGGGGGGCGCGAACACCGGGGAGCTGTTTTTT. Translated: CASSVGPAGGANTGELFF.

This chain connects TRBV7-8 to TRBJ1-5, with a tentative D call TRBD1 (5 bases). The CDR3 runs 14 residues. With 1 base removed from V and 5 bases from J, the gap between germline ends came to 9 bases. Germline lookup yields CDR1 SGHVS and CDR2 FQNEAQ. The CDR3 loop is CASSLVVGHQPQHF. CDR3 DNA: TGTGCCAGCAGCTTAGTGGTGGGGCATCAGCCCCAGCATTTT.

The genes are TRBV4-1 and TRBJ1-2; TRBD1 might be the D (5 bases). Trimming pared 1 base from V and 1 base from J, leaving 16 bases between. This CDR3 contains 17 residues. Germline V gives CDR1 MGHRA, CDR2 YSYEKL. This chain's CDR3 is CASSQVVKAGDNYGYTF. CDR3 sequence (DNA): TGCGCCAGCAGCCAAGTAGTGAAGGCGGGGGATAACTATGGCTACACCTTC.

This clone was counted a single time. Other DNA sequences in this sample translate to the same CDR3. V usage is TRBV6-5 and J usage is TRBJ1-5; TRBD1 matches 7 bases. Germline V lookup: CDR1 MNHEY, CDR2 SVGAGI. This CDR3 contains 14 residues. Trimming at V came to 6 bases and at J to 3 bases, leaving 5 bases not matched to a gene. CDR3: CASRYTGDNQPQHF. The DNA of the CDR3 is TGTGCCAGCAGGTATACAGGGGACAATCAGCCCCAGCATTTT.

This clone was seen a handful of times. The chain carries TRBV7-8 and TRBJ1-2; TRBD1 agrees at 7 bases. V gave up 2 bases and J gave up 13 bases; unmatched junction bases: 13. Looked up from germline, CDR1 is SGHVS and CDR2 is FQNEAQ. The CDR3 covers 14 residues. In nucleotides, the CDR3 is TGTGCCAGCAGCTTAAACGGCCGCCACAGGGGTGGCACCTTC. Translation gives CASSLNGRHRGGTF.

The chain links TRBV3-1 (or the pseudogene TRBV3-2) to TRBJ2-7, with TRBD2 identical over 9 bases. There are 15 residues in the CDR3. The germline V gene has CDR1 LGHDT and CDR2 YNNKEL (reference sequence). V gave up 6 bases and J gave up 6 bases; unmatched junction bases: 12. The CDR3 loop is CASSLSAGGPSEQYF. CDR3 bases: TGTGCCAGCAGTCTTTCTGCGGGGGGGCCCTCCGAGCAGTACTTC.